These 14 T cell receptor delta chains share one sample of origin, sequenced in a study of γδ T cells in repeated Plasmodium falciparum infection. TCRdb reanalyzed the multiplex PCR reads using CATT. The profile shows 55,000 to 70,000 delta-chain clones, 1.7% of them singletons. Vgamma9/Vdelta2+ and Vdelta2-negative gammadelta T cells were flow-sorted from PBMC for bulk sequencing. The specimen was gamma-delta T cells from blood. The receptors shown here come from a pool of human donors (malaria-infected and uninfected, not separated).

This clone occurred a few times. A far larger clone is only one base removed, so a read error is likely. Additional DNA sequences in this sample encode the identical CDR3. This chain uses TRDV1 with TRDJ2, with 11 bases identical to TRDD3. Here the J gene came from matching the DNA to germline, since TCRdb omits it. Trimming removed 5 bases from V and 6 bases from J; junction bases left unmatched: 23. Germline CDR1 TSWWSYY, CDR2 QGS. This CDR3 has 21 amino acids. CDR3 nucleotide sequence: TGTGCTCTTGGGTTTTCCTACCTGCAAGACCTGGGGGATACCCGGGCAGCACAACTCTTCTTT. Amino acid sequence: CALGFSYLQDLGDTRAAQLFF.

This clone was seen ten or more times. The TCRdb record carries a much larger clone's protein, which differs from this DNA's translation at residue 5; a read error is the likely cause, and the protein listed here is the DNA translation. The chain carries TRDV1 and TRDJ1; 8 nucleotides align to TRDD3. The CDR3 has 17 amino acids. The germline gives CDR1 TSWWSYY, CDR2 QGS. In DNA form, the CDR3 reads TGTGCTCTTGGGGGAGGAACTTTGGGGGATTACACGGATAAACTCATCTTT. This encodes CALGGGTLGDYTDKLIF.

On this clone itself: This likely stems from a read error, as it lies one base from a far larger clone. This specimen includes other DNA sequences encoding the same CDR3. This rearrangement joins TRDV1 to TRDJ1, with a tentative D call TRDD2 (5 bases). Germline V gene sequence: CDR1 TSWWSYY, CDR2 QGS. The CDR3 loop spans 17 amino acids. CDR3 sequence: CALGELGPKGLGDKLIF. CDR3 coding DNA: TGTGCTCTTGGGGAACTGGGTCCTAAGGGCTTAGGTGATAAGCTCATCTTT.

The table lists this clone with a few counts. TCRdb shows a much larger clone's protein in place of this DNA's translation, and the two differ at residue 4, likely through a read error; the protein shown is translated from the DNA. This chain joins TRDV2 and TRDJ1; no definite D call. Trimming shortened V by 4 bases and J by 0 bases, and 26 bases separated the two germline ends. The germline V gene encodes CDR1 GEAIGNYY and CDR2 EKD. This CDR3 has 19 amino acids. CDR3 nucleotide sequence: TGTGCCTGTGAACAGATCGGTACAGGGTGGGACTCGGACACCGATAAACTCATCTTT. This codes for CACEQIGTGWDSDTDKLIF.

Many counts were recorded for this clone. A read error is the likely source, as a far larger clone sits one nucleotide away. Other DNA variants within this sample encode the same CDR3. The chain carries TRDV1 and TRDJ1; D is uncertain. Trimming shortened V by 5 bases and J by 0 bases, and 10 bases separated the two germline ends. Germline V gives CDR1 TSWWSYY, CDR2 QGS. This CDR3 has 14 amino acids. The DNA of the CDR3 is TGTGCTCTTGGGATCCCCAAGTACACCGATAAACTCATCTTT. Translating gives CALGIPKYTDKLIF.

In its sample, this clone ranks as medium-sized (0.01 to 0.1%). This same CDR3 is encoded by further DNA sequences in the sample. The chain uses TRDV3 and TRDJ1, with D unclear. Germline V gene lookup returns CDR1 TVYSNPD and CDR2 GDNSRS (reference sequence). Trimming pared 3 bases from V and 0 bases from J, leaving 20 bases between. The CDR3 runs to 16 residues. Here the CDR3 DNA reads TGTGCCTTCATCCGACCCTGTCGGGGTTACACCGATAAACTCATCTTT. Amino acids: CAFIRPCRGYTDKLIF.

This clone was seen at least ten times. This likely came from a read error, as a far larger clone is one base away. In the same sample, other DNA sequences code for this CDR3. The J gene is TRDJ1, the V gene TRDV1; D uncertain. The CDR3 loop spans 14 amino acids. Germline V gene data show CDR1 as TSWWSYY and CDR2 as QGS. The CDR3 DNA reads TGTGCTCTTGGGGATGGGACTAGGTCCGATAAACTCATCTTC. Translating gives CALGDGTRSDKLIF.

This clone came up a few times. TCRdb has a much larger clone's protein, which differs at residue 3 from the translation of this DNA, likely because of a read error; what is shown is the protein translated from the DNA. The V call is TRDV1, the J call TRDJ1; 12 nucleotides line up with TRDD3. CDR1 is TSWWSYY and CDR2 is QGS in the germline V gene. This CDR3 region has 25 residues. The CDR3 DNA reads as TGTGCTCCTGGGGATACCCACGGGAGGAACTACTGGGGGATACCCCCATCCTTGTACACAGATAAACTCATCTTT. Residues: CAPGDTHGRNYWGIPPSLYTDKLIF.

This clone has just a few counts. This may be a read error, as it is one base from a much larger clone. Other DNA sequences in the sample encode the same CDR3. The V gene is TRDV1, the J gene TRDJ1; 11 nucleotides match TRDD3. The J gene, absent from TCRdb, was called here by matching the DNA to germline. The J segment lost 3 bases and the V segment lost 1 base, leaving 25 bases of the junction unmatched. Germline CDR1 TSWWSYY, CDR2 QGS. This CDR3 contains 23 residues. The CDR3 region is CALGEPQSFPPNWGIAPADKLIF. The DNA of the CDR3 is TGTGCTCTTGGGGAACCGCAATCCTTCCCTCCAAACTGGGGGATAGCCCCTGCCGATAAACTCATCTTT.

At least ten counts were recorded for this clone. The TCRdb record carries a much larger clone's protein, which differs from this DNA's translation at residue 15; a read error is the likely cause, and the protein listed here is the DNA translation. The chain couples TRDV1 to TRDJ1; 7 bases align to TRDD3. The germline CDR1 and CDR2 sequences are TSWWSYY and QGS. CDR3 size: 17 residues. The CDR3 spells CALGEYSLGYYRDKPIF. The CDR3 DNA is TGTGCTCTTGGGGAATACAGCCTGGGATACTACCGGGATAAACCCATCTTT.

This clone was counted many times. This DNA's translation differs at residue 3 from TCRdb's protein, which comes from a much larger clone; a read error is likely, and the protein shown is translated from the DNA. DNA of the CDR3: TGTGCCAGTGACCGGGTTCCCGGGGTGGGGTCCCCCGATAAACTCATCTTT. Translated: CASDRVPGVGSPDKLIF. V is TRDV2 and J is TRDJ1; perhaps TRDD3 as D (5 bases). The CDR3 sequence is 17 residues long. Per germline, CDR1 GEAIGNYY and CDR2 EKD.

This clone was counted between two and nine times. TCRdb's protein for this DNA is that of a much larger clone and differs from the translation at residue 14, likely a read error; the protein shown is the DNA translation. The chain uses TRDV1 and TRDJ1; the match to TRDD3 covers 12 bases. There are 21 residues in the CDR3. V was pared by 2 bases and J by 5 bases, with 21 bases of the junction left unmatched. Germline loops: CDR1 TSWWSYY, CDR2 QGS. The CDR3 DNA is TGTGCTCTTGGGGAATTCACGGCGGTACTGGGGGATACTATCGTCATGGATAAACTCATCTTT. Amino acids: CALGEFTAVLGDTIVMDKLIF.

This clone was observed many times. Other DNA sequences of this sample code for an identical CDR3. The CDR3 nucleotides are TGTGCTCTTGGGGAACTTCTTATACTAGTCTCTGGGGGATACAAGACCGATAAACTCATCTTT. It codes for CALGELLILVSGGYKTDKLIF. The genes are TRDV1 and TRDJ1; 11 bases align to TRDD3. The J segment lost 2 bases and the V segment lost 0 bases, leaving 17 bases of the junction unmatched. Germline-derived CDR1 and CDR2 are TSWWSYY and QGS. The CDR3 contains 21 residues.

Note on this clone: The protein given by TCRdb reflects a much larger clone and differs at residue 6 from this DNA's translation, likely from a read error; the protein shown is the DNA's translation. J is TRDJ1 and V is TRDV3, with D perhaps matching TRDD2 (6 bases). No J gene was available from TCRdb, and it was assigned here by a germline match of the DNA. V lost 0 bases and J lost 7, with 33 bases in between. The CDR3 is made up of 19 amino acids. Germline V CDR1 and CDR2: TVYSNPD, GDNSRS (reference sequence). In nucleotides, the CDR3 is TGTGCCTTTAGCCCCGGACATCCTACGAACCCCTCGGTACTAGTTAAACTCATCTTT. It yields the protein CAFSPGHPTNPSVLVKLIF.